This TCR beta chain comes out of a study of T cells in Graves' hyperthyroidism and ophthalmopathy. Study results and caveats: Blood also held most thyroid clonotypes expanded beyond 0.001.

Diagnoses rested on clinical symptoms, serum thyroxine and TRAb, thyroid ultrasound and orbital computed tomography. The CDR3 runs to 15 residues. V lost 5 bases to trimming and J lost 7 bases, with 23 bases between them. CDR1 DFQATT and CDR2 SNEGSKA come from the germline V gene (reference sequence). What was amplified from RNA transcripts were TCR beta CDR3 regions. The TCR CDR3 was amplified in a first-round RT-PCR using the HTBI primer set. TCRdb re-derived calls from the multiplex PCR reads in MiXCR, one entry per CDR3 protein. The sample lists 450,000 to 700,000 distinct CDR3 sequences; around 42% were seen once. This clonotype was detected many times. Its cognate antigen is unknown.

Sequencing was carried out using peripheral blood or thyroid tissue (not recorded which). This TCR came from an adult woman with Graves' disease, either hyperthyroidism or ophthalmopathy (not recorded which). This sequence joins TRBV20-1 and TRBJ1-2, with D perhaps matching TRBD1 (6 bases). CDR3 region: CSAFRGGLLNAGYTF. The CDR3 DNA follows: TGCAGTGCTTTCCGTGGGGGCCTCCTAAATGCTGGCTACACCTTC.